This T cell receptor beta chain was sequenced for a study of metastatic and nonmetastatic thyroid tumors. As for the study in general: Thyroid patients, malignant and benign, had repertoires compared across blood and tumor or nodule tissue. Study-wide results and limits: Compared with benign nodules, malignant thyroid tumors were reported to have significantly higher TCR beta diversity in both blood and tumor.

V was clipped by 5 bases and J by 2 bases, with 16 bases between them. Germline V gene sequence: CDR1 MNHNS, CDR2 SASEGT. CDR3 size: 15 residues. How the authors handled the data: CDR3 differences across clinicopathological groups were used to build a distant-metastasis classifier for papillary thyroid cancer. TCRdb re-called the PCR reads via MiXCR. What appears here as the V and J calls and clone size reflects TCRdb's work, not the paper's. The table shows around 50,000 clones, with less than 30% occurring only once. Ahead of thyroid surgery, no patient had received treatment of any kind. This clone was seen a handful of times. Its antigen is not known.

Sequences were obtained from blood. The J gene is TRBJ2-7, the V gene TRBV6-1; D gene ambiguous. The receptor comes from a female donor with papillary thyroid cancer or a benign thyroid nodule (not recorded which). Some clones in this sample may be carry-over from other donors' samples. CDR3 in DNA: TGTGCCAGCAGTTCCGAATTCCGTAGTGCCTACGAGCAGTACTTC. The encoded protein is CASSSEFRSAYEQYF.